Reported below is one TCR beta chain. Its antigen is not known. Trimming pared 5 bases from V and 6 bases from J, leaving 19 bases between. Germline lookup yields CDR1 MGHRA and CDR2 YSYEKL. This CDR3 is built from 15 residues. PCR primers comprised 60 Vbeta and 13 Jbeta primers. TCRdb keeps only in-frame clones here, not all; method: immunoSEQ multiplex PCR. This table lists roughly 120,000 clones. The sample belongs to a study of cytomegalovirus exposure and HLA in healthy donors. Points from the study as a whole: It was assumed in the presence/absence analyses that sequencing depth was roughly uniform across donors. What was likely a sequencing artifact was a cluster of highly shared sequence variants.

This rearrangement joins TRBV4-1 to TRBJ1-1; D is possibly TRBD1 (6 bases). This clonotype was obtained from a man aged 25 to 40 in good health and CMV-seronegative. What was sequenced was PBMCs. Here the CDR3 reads CASSYLAQGIAEAFF. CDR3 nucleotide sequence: TGCGCCAGCAGCTACCTGGCCCAGGGGATCGCTGAAGCTTTCTTT.